These 8 T cell receptor beta chains came from one sample sequenced in a study of neurological immune-mediated disorders. This sample's time point: longitudinal time-point 2. TCRdb reanalysed the 5' RACE reads using MiXCR and keeps one entry per CDR3 protein. The repertoire holds roughly 98,000 distinct CDR3 sequences, with 13% as singletons. Material for sequencing was PBMCs. These receptors were obtained from a female donor with HTLV-1-associated myelopathy (HAM/TSP).

This clonotype came up many times. J is TRBJ2-7 and V is TRBV6-2 or TRBV6-3; 11 bases line up with TRBD1. J was trimmed by 12 bases and V by 6 bases; bases with no gene match: 7. This CDR3 contains 12 residues. Germline values: CDR1 MNHEY, CDR2 SVGEGT. This CDR3 reads CASSQDRGQSYF. CDR3 DNA: TGTGCCAGCAGCCAGGACAGGGGGCAATCGTACTTC.

This clonotype was observed at least ten times. The rearrangement joins TRBV20-1 to TRBJ1-4; D perhaps matches TRBD1 (5 bases). This CDR3 region has 16 residues. The germline gives CDR1 DFQATT, CDR2 SNEGSKA (reference sequence). The germline V and J ends were trimmed by 0 bases and 5 bases, with 16 bases remaining between them. CDR3 sequence reads: CSARERRGPTNEKLFF. In DNA form, the CDR3 reads TGCAGTGCTAGAGAACGGCGGGGACCGACGAATGAAAAACTGTTTTTT.

This clonotype has at least ten counts. The V and J genes are TRBV15 and TRBJ2-2; perhaps TRBD1 as D (6 bases). This CDR3 region has 15 residues. Germline lookup yields CDR1 LNHNV and CDR2 YYDKDF (reference sequence). CDR3 sequence reads: CATLDPGANTGELFF. Written as DNA, the CDR3 is TGTGCTACCCTTGACCCAGGGGCGAACACCGGGGAGCTGTTTTTT.

This clonotype was observed at least ten times. The rearrangement links TRBV6-6 to TRBJ2-7, with D possibly TRBD1 on 7 matching bases. Germline CDR1 is MNHNY and CDR2 is SVGAGI (reference sequence). V dropped 6 bases and J dropped 3 bases, with 9 bases sitting between them. The CDR3 sequence is 12 residues long. Here the CDR3 reads CASRRDSYEQYF. In DNA, the CDR3 is TGTGCCAGCAGGCGGGACAGCTACGAGCAGTACTTC.

This clonotype occurred many times. The chain employs TRBV28 and TRBJ2-3, with 8 bases identical to TRBD2. CDR3 length: 18 amino acids. V shed 6 bases, J shed 0 bases, and the junction held 14 bases outside the gene matches. Germline V lookup: CDR1 MDHEN, CDR2 SYDVKM. The CDR3 DNA follows: TGTGCCAGCAGCTCCCCACTAGTAGCGGGGACTAGCACAGATACGCAGTATTTT. Translation gives CASSSPLVAGTSTDTQYF. Supplemented by reference TRBV28 and TRBJ2-3, the full variable domain reads DVKVTQSSRYLVKRTGEKVFLECVQDMDHENMFWYRQDPGLGLRLIYFSYDVKMKEKGDIPEGYSVSREKKERFSLILESASTNQTSMYLCASSSPLVAGTSTDTQYFGPGTRLTVL.

This clonotype appeared a single time. A single base separates this from a much larger clone, so it may be a read error. This rearrangement joins TRBV7-3 to TRBJ1-1; D is possibly TRBD1 (5 bases). The CDR3 totals 12 residues. CDR1 is SGHTA and CDR2 is FQGTGA in the germline V gene. The chain's CDR3 is CASSSPGTEDFF. The CDR3 nucleotides are TGTGCCAGCAGCTCACCGGGGACTGAAGATTTCTTT.

This clonotype was seen at least ten times. This chain joins TRBV28 and TRBJ2-7; 8 positions agree with TRBD1. The CDR3 consists of 15 residues. From germline, CDR1 is MDHEN and CDR2 SYDVKM. V gave up 9 bases and J gave up 5 bases; unmatched junction bases: 15. The CDR3 reads CASLPARQGRNEQYF. The CDR3 coding sequence is TGTGCCAGTTTACCCGCCAGACAGGGGCGGAACGAGCAGTACTTC. Together with reference TRBV28 and TRBJ2-7, the CDR3 gives the full variable domain: DVKVTQSSRYLVKRTGEKVFLECVQDMDHENMFWYRQDPGLGLRLIYFSYDVKMKEKGDIPEGYSVSREKKERFSLILESASTNQTSMYLCASLPARQGRNEQYFGPGTRLTVT.

V gene TRBV20-1 combines with J gene TRBJ2-6, with a weak D call TRBD1 (5 bases). Between the trimmed V and J ends, which lost 7 bases and 4 bases, there was a span of 17 bases. From germline, CDR1 is DFQATT and CDR2 SNEGSKA (reference sequence). This CDR3 has 15 amino acids. CDR3 in DNA: TGCAGTGTCAACCCCCCAGGGTCCGGGGCCAACGTCCTGACTTTC. This gives the protein CSVNPPGSGANVLTF.